Following are 15 T cell receptor beta chains from one sample sequenced in a study of patients and donors after allogeneic stem cell transplantation. TCRdb ran MiXCR on the RT-PCR reads and lists one entry per CDR3 protein. This sample has about 28,000 distinct CDR3 sequences, with under 7.5% found just once. Sequenced: blood, either unsorted or a sorted T cell fraction (not recorded which). These receptors were collected from a human donor who was either an allogeneic HSCT recipient or a stem cell or donor lymphocyte infusion donor (not recorded which). It is not recorded whose cells these are; they may come from a transplant donor.

This clonotype was recorded once. The V gene is TRBV7-9, the J gene TRBJ2-1; 9 bases align to TRBD2. Germline lookup yields CDR1 SEHNR and CDR2 FQNEAQ (reference sequence). Trimming removed 10 bases from V and 7 bases from J; junction bases left unmatched: 17. The CDR3 contains 16 residues. The CDR3: CATNPTLGLARNEQFF. The DNA for the CDR3 is TGTGCCACCAACCCCACTCTTGGACTAGCGAGGAATGAGCAGTTCTTC.

About this clonotype itself: This may arise from a read error, as a much more abundant clone is one base away. This chain joins TRBV9 and TRBJ2-1; 7 nucleotides line up with TRBD2. This CDR3 has 15 residues. Per the germline V gene, CDR1 is SGDLS and CDR2 is YYNGEE. The CDR3 DNA follows: TGTGACAGCAGCGCTAGCGGCCACCTACCAAATGAGCAGTTCTTC. Translation: CDSSASGHLPNEQFF.

The chain recombines TRBV28 with TRBJ2-1; the match to TRBD2 covers 12 bases. This CDR3 contains 17 residues. CDR1 and CDR2 from the germline V gene are MDHEN and SYDVKM. V lost 4 bases, J lost 3 bases, and 7 bases stayed unmatched. In DNA, the CDR3 is TGTGCCAGCAGTTCCGGACTAGCGGGGAGCTTCTACAATGAGCAGTTCTTC. It translates to CASSSGLAGSFYNEQFF.

The table lists this clonotype with a few counts. The CDR3 is CASSYSVGTYEQYF. CDR3 DNA sequence: TGTGCCAGCAGTTACTCGGTGGGGACGTACGAGCAGTACTTC. The chain couples TRBV6-5 to TRBJ2-7, with D perhaps assigned TRBD1 or TRBD2 (5 bases each). The CDR3 totals 14 residues. Looked up from germline, CDR1 is MNHEY and CDR2 is SVGAGI. Trimming stripped 0 bases from V and 4 bases from J, with 10 bases between.

The V gene is TRBV20-1, the J gene TRBJ2-1; TRBD1 matches at 8 bases. The V segment lost 5 bases and the J segment 13 bases; nucleotides outside the gene matches: 13. The germline V gene encodes CDR1 DFQATT and CDR2 SNEGSKA (reference sequence). The CDR3 runs 13 residues. CDR3 in amino acids: CSAGGQGRVEQFF. CDR3 nucleotides: TGCAGTGCTGGAGGACAGGGCAGGGTAGAACAGTTCTTC.

Details on this clonotype: The germline gene is not matched at one end of the junction; a read error may be the cause. CDR3 protein: CAISAALGNIGELFF. CDR3 bases: TGTGCCATCAGCGCAGCGTTAGGTAACATCGGGGAGCTGTTTTTT. The chain recombines TRBV10-3 with TRBJ2-2; D is unresolved. This CDR3 comprises 15 residues. Germline V gene lookup returns CDR1 ENHRY and CDR2 SYGVKD.

This clonotype was seen a handful of times. Here the CDR3 reads CASSLVGGSSGANVLTF. CDR3 sequence (DNA): TGTGCCAGCAGTTTAGTCGGGGGTAGCTCTGGGGCCAACGTCCTGACTTTC. The chain couples TRBV12-3 or TRBV12-4 to TRBJ2-6, with D tentatively TRBD2 (6 bases). There are 17 residues in the CDR3. V gave up 1 base and J gave up 0 bases, with 10 bases separating them.

J is TRBJ2-2 and V is TRBV9; D uncertain. CDR1 is SGDLS, CDR2 YYNGEE, per germline. CDR3 length equals 12 residues. Trimming removed 2 bases at V and 5 bases at J, with 4 bases between. The CDR3 sequence: CASSVGTGELFF. For the CDR3, the DNA is TGTGCCAGCAGCGTTGGGACCGGGGAGCTGTTTTTT. The full variable domain, rest sourced from reference TRBV9 and TRBJ2-2, is DSGVTQTPKHLITATGQRVTLRCSPRSGDLSVYWYQQSLDQGLQFLIQYYNGEERAKGNILERFSAQQFPDLHSELNLSSLELGDSALYFCASSVGTGELFFGEGSRLTVL.

This clonotype was picked up many times. The V and J genes are TRBV6-2 or TRBV6-3 and TRBJ2-1; D ambiguous. The germline CDR1 and CDR2 sequences are MNHEY and SVGEGT. The V end was cut by 0 bases, the J end by 6 bases, with 12 bases between. CDR3 length: 15 residues. The CDR3 DNA is TGTGCCAGCAGTTACTCTCTCTTCTCGGTCAATGAGCAGTTCTTC. Translation: CASSYSLFSVNEQFF.

This clonotype was counted only a few times. The J gene is TRBJ2-5, the V gene TRBV7-9; the D call may be TRBD1 or TRBD2 (5 bases each). Trimming took 5 bases from V and 0 from J, leaving 10 bases between them. The CDR3 totals 14 residues. CDR1 and CDR2 (germline): SEHNR, FQNEAQ (reference sequence). The CDR3 here is CASSQGPNQETQYF. In DNA form, the CDR3 reads TGTGCCAGCAGCCAGGGACCCAACCAAGAGACCCAGTACTTC.

At least ten counts were recorded for this clonotype. V and J are TRBV29-1 and TRBJ2-1, with D hard to call. Germline V CDR1 and CDR2: SQVTM, ANQGSEA. V dropped 1 base and J dropped 3 bases, with 13 bases sitting between them. This CDR3 is 15 amino acids long. The DNA of the CDR3 is TGCAGCGTTGAAGGGCTCGTCCAACTCTACAATGAGCAGTTCTTC. This gives the protein CSVEGLVQLYNEQFF.

A few counts support this clonotype. The chain links TRBV9 to TRBJ2-1; the match to TRBD2 covers 9 bases. With 3 bases clipped from V and 4 bases from J, the junction kept 2 bases outside the gene matches. The CDR3 has 14 residues. The V gene's germline CDR1 is SGDLS and CDR2 YYNGEE. Here the CDR3 reads CASSGSGSYNEQFF. The CDR3 DNA follows: TGTGCCAGCAGCGGTAGCGGGAGTTACAATGAGCAGTTCTTC.

This clonotype was seen a few times. The chain links TRBV29-1 to TRBJ2-2, with 10 nucleotides matching TRBD1. Germline-derived CDR1 and CDR2 are SQVTM and ANQGSEA. The CDR3 is made up of 16 amino acids. Unmatched junction bases numbered 6, after V lost 4 bases and J lost 1 base. The CDR3 DNA reads TGCAGCGTTGTTTTTGGGACAGGGGAGAACACCGGGGAGCTGTTTTTT. Its protein is CSVVFGTGENTGELFF.

This clonotype showed up many times. The V call is TRBV6-1, the J call TRBJ1-1; 8 positions match TRBD1. The CDR3 is made up of 15 amino acids. Germline assignment: CDR1 MNHNS and CDR2 SASEGT. V lost 7 bases, J lost 0 bases, and 7 bases stayed unmatched. The CDR3 DNA follows: TGTGCCAGCAAACAACAGGGGGGTATGAACACTGAAGCTTTCTTT. Encoded protein: CASKQQGGMNTEAFF.

This clonotype was counted ten times or more. This chain joins TRBV5-1 and TRBJ1-1; 7 bases match TRBD1. The germline CDR1 and CDR2 sequences are SGHRS and YFSETQ. V shed 1 base and J 5 bases; nucleotides not matched to a gene: 5. This CDR3 has 14 amino acids. DNA for the CDR3: TGCGCCAGCAGCTTGTCAGGGGGAAGGACTGAAGCTTTCTTT. Translation gives CASSLSGGRTEAFF.